The 28 T cell receptor beta chains below all came from one sample that was sequenced in a study of cytomegalovirus exposure and HLA in healthy donors. Some clones are missing from TCRdb's copy, which holds only in-frame ones; the method was immunoSEQ multiplex PCR. In the table there are approximately 150,000 clones, about 90% of which are singletons. Sequencing input: PBMCs. All receptors derive from a woman aged 18 to 35 in good health and CMV-seropositive.

The rearrangement links TRBV11-2 to TRBJ2-5, with TRBD2 identical over 9 bases. Looked up from germline, CDR1 is SGHAT and CDR2 is FQNNGV. V dropped 5 bases and J dropped 3; count of bases not matched to a gene: 13. This CDR3 contains 17 residues. The CDR3 sequence: CASSPGELGLAKETQYF. CDR3 nucleotides: TGTGCCAGCAGCCCAGGAGAATTGGGACTAGCAAAAGAGACCCAGTACTTC.

V and J are TRBV7-2 and TRBJ1-1, with D maybe TRBD1 (5 bases). The CDR3 is 14 residues long. Germline CDR1 SGHTA, CDR2 FQGNSA. Between the trimmed V and J ends, which lost 4 bases and 5 bases, there was a span of 14 bases. The CDR3 spells CASSYGGIGTEAFF. The CDR3 DNA sequence: TGTGCCAGCAGCTACGGGGGAATTGGTACTGAAGCTTTCTTT.

The chain recombines TRBV7-6 with TRBJ2-1; 11 bases map to TRBD2. The CDR3 length is 18 residues. Germline-derived CDR1 and CDR2 are SGHVS and FNYEAQ. J lost 7 bases, V lost 5 bases, and 16 bases had no gene match. The CDR3 DNA follows: TGTGCCAGCAGCCCCCCGACTAGCGGGAACCCTAGTCAGAATGAGCAGTTCTTC. Its protein product is CASSPPTSGNPSQNEQFF.

The CDR3 region is CASSLGGGTEAFF. The CDR3 DNA sequence: TGTGCCAGCAGCTTAGGCGGGGGAACTGAAGCTTTCTTT. The chain recombines TRBV9 with TRBJ1-1, with D tentatively TRBD1 (5 bases). This CDR3 comprises 13 residues. The germline gives CDR1 SGDLS, CDR2 YYNGEE. The V and J ends lost 4 bases and 5 bases respectively, with 12 bases between them.

This chain connects TRBV2 to TRBJ2-3; possibly TRBD2 for D (5 bases). The CDR3 covers 13 residues. The germline CDR1 and CDR2 sequences are SNHLY and FYNNEI. V lost 3 bases and J lost 9, with 13 bases in between. The CDR3 region has the DNA TGTGCCAGCAGTGACGAGAATCGGGGAACGCAGTATTTT. It specifies CASSDENRGTQYF. The entire variable domain, with the rest obtained from reference TRBV2 and TRBJ2-3, is as follows: EPEVTQTPSHQVTQMGQEVILRCVPISNHLYFYWYRQILGQKVEFLVSFYNNEISEKSEIFDDQFSVERPDGSNFTLKIRSTKLEDSAMYFCASSDENRGTQYFGPGTRLTVL.

CDR3 loop: CASSTRDRGRNEQFF. The CDR3 bases are TGCGCCAGCAGCACCCGGGACAGGGGGCGTAATGAGCAGTTCTTC. The V and J genes are TRBV5-1 and TRBJ2-1, with 12 bases lining up with TRBD1. This CDR3 has 15 amino acids. Germline V gene sequence: CDR1 SGHRS, CDR2 YFSETQ. Trimming at V came to 4 bases and at J to 7 bases, leaving 6 bases not matched to a gene.

Of note for this clone: This may come from a read error, since a much larger clone is one base off. CDR3 DNA sequence: TGTGCCAGCAGTGAACTAGCGGGAGGGAACAATGAGCAGTTCTTC. Translation gives CASSELAGGNNEQFF. The genes are TRBV2 and TRBJ2-1, with 12 bases aligning to TRBD2. J was trimmed by 5 bases and V by 2 bases; bases with no gene match: 1. Germline CDR1 is SNHLY and CDR2 is FYNNEI. This CDR3 spans 15 amino acids.

In DNA, the CDR3 is TGTGCCACCAAGCGACTCGACAGTTTTAATGAAAAACTGTTTTTT. Its protein is CATKRLDSFNEKLFF. The chain links TRBV28 to TRBJ1-4; D perhaps matches TRBD1 (5 bases). The V gene lost 10 bases and the J gene lost 4 bases, with 19 bases spanning the gap. The germline CDR1 and CDR2 sequences are MDHEN and SYDVKM. CDR3 length: 15 amino acids.

The genes are TRBV6-5 and TRBJ1-3, with TRBD1 matching 7 bases. Germline CDR1 and CDR2: MNHEY and SVGAGI. This CDR3 comprises 16 residues. Trimming removed 2 bases from V and 2 bases from J; junction bases left unmatched: 6. The CDR3 loop reads CASSYREQGPGNTIYF. The CDR3, as DNA: TGTGCCAGCAGTTACCGAGAACAGGGGCCTGGAAACACCATATATTTT.

DNA for the CDR3: TGCAGCGTTGCGGGACTAGTAGGTGTTGAGCAGTTCTTC. It codes for CSVAGLVGVEQFF. V usage is TRBV29-1 and J usage is TRBJ2-1, with 8 bases identical to TRBD2. This CDR3 region has 13 residues. Germline trimming cut 4 bases from V and 9 bases from J; bases unmatched to any gene: 8. CDR1 and CDR2 (germline): SQVTM, ANQGSEA.

CDR3: CASSLTSSTGELFF. The CDR3 DNA reads as TGTGCCAGCAGCTTAACTAGCAGCACCGGGGAGCTGTTTTTT. The V and J genes are TRBV7-3 and TRBJ2-2; D is unresolved. The CDR3 contains 14 residues. CDR1 SGHTA and CDR2 FQGTGA come from the germline V gene. V lost 0 bases to trimming and J lost 4 bases, with 6 bases between them.

The V call is TRBV5-8, the J call TRBJ1-5; D gene unclear. CDR1 SGHTS and CDR2 YDEGEE come from the germline V gene. This CDR3 is built from 15 residues. V lost 1 base, J lost 5 bases, and 13 bases lay in between. The CDR3 DNA reads as TGTGCCAGCAGCTTGTATGGCCTCCCCGATCAGCCCCAGCATTTT. Amino acid sequence: CASSLYGLPDQPQHF.

This sequence joins TRBV18 and TRBJ2-1, with 7 nucleotides matching TRBD1. CDR3 length equals 14 residues. The junction had 6 bases not matched to a gene; V was cut back by 3 bases and J by 7 bases. Per the germline V gene, CDR1 is KGHSH and CDR2 is LQKENI. Written as DNA, the CDR3 is TGTGCCAGCTCACCCGAGGGGGCGGTTAATGAGCAGTTCTTC. Translating gives CASSPEGAVNEQFF.

The J gene is TRBJ2-4, the V gene TRBV7-2, with 9 bases lining up with TRBD2. V lost 5 bases to trimming and J lost 7 bases; unmatched junction nucleotides: 3. Germline V gives CDR1 SGHTA, CDR2 FQGNSA. This CDR3 region has 13 residues. For the CDR3, the DNA is TGTGCCAGCAGCGTTAGCGGGAGCAACATTCAGTACTTC. This encodes CASSVSGSNIQYF.

This chain joins TRBV15 and TRBJ2-7, with 7 bases that match TRBD1. Germline V gene data show CDR1 as LNHNV and CDR2 as YYDKDF (reference sequence). The CDR3 is made up of 13 amino acids. After removal of 1 base from V and 5 bases from J, the junction contained 2 bases not matched to a gene. The CDR3 nucleotides read TGTGCCACCAGCAGAGGTGACAGGGACGAGCAGTACTTC. Its translation: CATSRGDRDEQYF.

CDR3 in amino acids: CASSPRQSENTEAFF. CDR3 nucleotide sequence: TGTGCCAGCAGCCCCCGGCAGAGCGAGAACACTGAAGCTTTCTTT. The chain carries TRBV4-2 and TRBJ1-1, with D hard to call. This CDR3 has 15 residues. The V gene's germline CDR1 is LGHNA and CDR2 YNFKEQ. V lost 4 bases and J 1 base, leaving 13 bases between the germline ends.

The rearrangement uses TRBV28 and TRBJ2-6; D is unclear. The germline V and J ends were trimmed by 3 bases and 0 bases, with 9 bases remaining between them. The CDR3 runs to 16 residues. The germline gives CDR1 MDHEN, CDR2 SYDVKM. The CDR3 DNA reads TGTGCCAGCAGTTTTGAACTGTTCTCTGGGGCCAACGTCCTGACTTTC. This codes for CASSFELFSGANVLTF.

This chain connects TRBV5-1 to TRBJ1-2; D is possibly TRBD1 (6 bases). CDR1 is SGHRS and CDR2 is YFSETQ in the germline V gene. Trimming shortened V by 4 bases and J by 0 bases, and 13 bases separated the two germline ends. The CDR3 contains 15 residues. CDR3 DNA: TGCGCCAGCAGCAGCGGGACACAAACTAACTATGGCTACACCTTC. This sequence encodes CASSSGTQTNYGYTF.

The chain joins TRBV2 to TRBJ2-5; 8 bases agree with TRBD2. The J segment lost 5 bases and the V segment lost 3 bases, leaving 11 bases of the junction unmatched. CDR3 size: 16 residues. Germline lookup yields CDR1 SNHLY and CDR2 FYNNEI. For the CDR3, the DNA is TGTGCCAGCAGTGAGATCGGGGGGGCTGATGGGGAGACCCAGTACTTC. This sequence encodes CASSEIGGADGETQYF.

The V and J genes are TRBV14 and TRBJ1-2, with 7 bases matching TRBD1. The V segment lost 5 bases and the J segment 1 base; nucleotides outside the gene matches: 7. Germline V gene lookup returns CDR1 SGHDN and CDR2 FVKESK. This CDR3 comprises 15 residues. The DNA for the CDR3 is TGTGCCAGCAGCGGAGGACAGGAGGATAACTATGGCTACACCTTC. It codes for CASSGGQEDNYGYTF.

The genes are TRBV19 and TRBJ1-5; TRBD1 aligns across 7 bases. Germline-derived CDR1 and CDR2 are LNHDA and SQIVND (reference sequence). The CDR3 is made up of 14 amino acids. The ends lost 6 bases at V and 3 bases at J; junction bases unmatched: 5. The CDR3 DNA is TGTGCCAGTAGATTGGACAGGTACAATCAGCCCCAGCATTTT. It yields the protein CASRLDRYNQPQHF. Together with reference TRBV19 and TRBJ1-5, the CDR3 gives the full variable domain: DGGITQSPKYLFRKEGQNVTLSCEQNLNHDAMYWYRQDPGQGLRLIYYSQIVNDFQKGDIAEGYSVSREKKESFPLTVTSAQKNPTAFYLCASRLDRYNQPQHFGDGTRLSIL.

The V gene is TRBV5-4, the J gene TRBJ2-1, with 8 bases aligning to TRBD2. The CDR3 length is 15 residues. Germline V gene data show CDR1 as SGHNT and CDR2 as YYREEE (reference sequence). Unmatched junction bases numbered 11, after V lost 4 bases and J lost 8 bases. The CDR3 DNA reads as TGTGCCAGCAGCCCGACCGGGACTAGAACGGATGAGCAGTTCTTC. It specifies CASSPTGTRTDEQFF.

J is TRBJ1-5 and V is TRBV2; a possible D gene is TRBD1 (6 bases). CDR1 is SNHLY, CDR2 FYNNEI, per germline. This CDR3 is 15 amino acids long. V was trimmed by 7 bases and J by 1 base, leaving 14 bases between them. CDR3 amino acids: CASNSGETSNQPQHF. CDR3 DNA: TGTGCCAGCAACTCAGGGGAGACGAGCAATCAGCCCCAGCATTTT.

The rearrangement uses TRBV4-2 and TRBJ2-4; a possible D gene is TRBD2 (5 bases). The ends were cut back, 0 bases at V and 1 base at J, with 10 bases in the middle. The CDR3 sequence is 16 residues long. Germline CDR1 and CDR2: LGHNA and YNFKEQ. The CDR3 reads CASSQDWRTAKNIQYF. CDR3 DNA: TGTGCCAGCAGCCAAGATTGGAGGACGGCCAAAAACATTCAGTACTTC.

The rearrangement joins TRBV6-9 to TRBJ2-7; D unresolved. Per germline, CDR1 MNHGY and CDR2 SVAAGI. The CDR3 totals 14 residues. V dropped 3 bases and J dropped 5 bases, with 14 bases sitting between them. Here the CDR3 reads CASSYSTGEDEQYF. CDR3 coding DNA: TGTGCCAGCAGTTACTCGACGGGTGAGGACGAGCAGTACTTC.

The chain joins TRBV6-1 to TRBJ2-3; TRBD1 matches 8 bases. The CDR3 is 15 residues long. V was pared by 5 bases and J by 2 bases, with 6 bases of the junction left unmatched. Germline V gene sequence: CDR1 MNHNS, CDR2 SASEGT. Here the CDR3 DNA reads TGTGCCAGCAGTCTGGACAGGGTGGCCACAGATACGCAGTATTTT. Its protein is CASSLDRVATDTQYF.

This chain uses TRBV2 with TRBJ1-6, with a weak D call TRBD1 (5 bases). With 6 bases removed from V and 9 bases from J, the gap between germline ends came to 15 bases. Per germline, CDR1 SNHLY and CDR2 FYNNEI. The CDR3 runs to 14 residues. The CDR3 DNA sequence: TGTGCCAGCAGGGGGCCAGGGTCGTCTTCACCCCTCCACTTT. Encoded protein: CASRGPGSSSPLHF.

This clone was found a few times. CDR3 in amino acids: CASSKGQYTGELFF. The CDR3 nucleotides are TGCGCCAGCAGCAAGGGACAGTACACCGGGGAGCTGTTTTTT. This rearrangement joins TRBV5-1 to TRBJ2-2; 7 bases match TRBD1. This CDR3 spans 14 amino acids. The germline V gene encodes CDR1 SGHRS and CDR2 YFSETQ. The V and J ends lost 4 bases and 3 bases, in that order; junction bases with no gene match: 3. The variable domain in full, with the rest retrieved from reference TRBV5-1 and TRBJ2-2, is KAGVTQTPRYLIKTRGQQVTLSCSPISGHRSVSWYQQTPGQGLQFLFEYFSETQRNKGNFPGRFSGRQFSNSRSEMNVSTLELGDSALYLCASSKGQYTGELFFGEGSRLTVL.